This TCR beta chain was identified in a study of cytomegalovirus exposure and HLA in healthy donors. Findings and caveats of the study: Earlier results showed most TCR beta V segments being productive about 90% or about 30% of the time. A cluster of highly shared sequence variants was likely a sequencing artifact. Analysis performed later found about 17,000 TCR beta sequences associated with HLA alleles at 0.05 false discovery rate.

PCR primers comprised 60 Vbeta and 13 Jbeta primers. Profiling relied on immunoSEQ multiplex PCR, and the TCRdb table lists in-frame clones only, not all of them. The sample consists of about 160,000 clones, 75% to 90% of them appearing once. Germline CDR1 MNHEY, CDR2 SMNVEV (reference sequence). The CDR3 runs to 14 residues. V dropped 6 bases and J dropped 7 bases, with 13 bases sitting between them. As concerns this clone: Its matching antigen is unknown.

The chain has TRBV27 and TRBJ1-6; possible D gene TRBD1, 6 bases. Sequenced input: PBMCs. This clonotype was sampled from a woman between 18 and 29 years old in good health and CMV-seronegative. CDR3 in DNA: TGTGCCAGCAGCGACAGGTTCGGGAATTCACCCCTCCACTTT. Translating gives CASSDRFGNSPLHF.